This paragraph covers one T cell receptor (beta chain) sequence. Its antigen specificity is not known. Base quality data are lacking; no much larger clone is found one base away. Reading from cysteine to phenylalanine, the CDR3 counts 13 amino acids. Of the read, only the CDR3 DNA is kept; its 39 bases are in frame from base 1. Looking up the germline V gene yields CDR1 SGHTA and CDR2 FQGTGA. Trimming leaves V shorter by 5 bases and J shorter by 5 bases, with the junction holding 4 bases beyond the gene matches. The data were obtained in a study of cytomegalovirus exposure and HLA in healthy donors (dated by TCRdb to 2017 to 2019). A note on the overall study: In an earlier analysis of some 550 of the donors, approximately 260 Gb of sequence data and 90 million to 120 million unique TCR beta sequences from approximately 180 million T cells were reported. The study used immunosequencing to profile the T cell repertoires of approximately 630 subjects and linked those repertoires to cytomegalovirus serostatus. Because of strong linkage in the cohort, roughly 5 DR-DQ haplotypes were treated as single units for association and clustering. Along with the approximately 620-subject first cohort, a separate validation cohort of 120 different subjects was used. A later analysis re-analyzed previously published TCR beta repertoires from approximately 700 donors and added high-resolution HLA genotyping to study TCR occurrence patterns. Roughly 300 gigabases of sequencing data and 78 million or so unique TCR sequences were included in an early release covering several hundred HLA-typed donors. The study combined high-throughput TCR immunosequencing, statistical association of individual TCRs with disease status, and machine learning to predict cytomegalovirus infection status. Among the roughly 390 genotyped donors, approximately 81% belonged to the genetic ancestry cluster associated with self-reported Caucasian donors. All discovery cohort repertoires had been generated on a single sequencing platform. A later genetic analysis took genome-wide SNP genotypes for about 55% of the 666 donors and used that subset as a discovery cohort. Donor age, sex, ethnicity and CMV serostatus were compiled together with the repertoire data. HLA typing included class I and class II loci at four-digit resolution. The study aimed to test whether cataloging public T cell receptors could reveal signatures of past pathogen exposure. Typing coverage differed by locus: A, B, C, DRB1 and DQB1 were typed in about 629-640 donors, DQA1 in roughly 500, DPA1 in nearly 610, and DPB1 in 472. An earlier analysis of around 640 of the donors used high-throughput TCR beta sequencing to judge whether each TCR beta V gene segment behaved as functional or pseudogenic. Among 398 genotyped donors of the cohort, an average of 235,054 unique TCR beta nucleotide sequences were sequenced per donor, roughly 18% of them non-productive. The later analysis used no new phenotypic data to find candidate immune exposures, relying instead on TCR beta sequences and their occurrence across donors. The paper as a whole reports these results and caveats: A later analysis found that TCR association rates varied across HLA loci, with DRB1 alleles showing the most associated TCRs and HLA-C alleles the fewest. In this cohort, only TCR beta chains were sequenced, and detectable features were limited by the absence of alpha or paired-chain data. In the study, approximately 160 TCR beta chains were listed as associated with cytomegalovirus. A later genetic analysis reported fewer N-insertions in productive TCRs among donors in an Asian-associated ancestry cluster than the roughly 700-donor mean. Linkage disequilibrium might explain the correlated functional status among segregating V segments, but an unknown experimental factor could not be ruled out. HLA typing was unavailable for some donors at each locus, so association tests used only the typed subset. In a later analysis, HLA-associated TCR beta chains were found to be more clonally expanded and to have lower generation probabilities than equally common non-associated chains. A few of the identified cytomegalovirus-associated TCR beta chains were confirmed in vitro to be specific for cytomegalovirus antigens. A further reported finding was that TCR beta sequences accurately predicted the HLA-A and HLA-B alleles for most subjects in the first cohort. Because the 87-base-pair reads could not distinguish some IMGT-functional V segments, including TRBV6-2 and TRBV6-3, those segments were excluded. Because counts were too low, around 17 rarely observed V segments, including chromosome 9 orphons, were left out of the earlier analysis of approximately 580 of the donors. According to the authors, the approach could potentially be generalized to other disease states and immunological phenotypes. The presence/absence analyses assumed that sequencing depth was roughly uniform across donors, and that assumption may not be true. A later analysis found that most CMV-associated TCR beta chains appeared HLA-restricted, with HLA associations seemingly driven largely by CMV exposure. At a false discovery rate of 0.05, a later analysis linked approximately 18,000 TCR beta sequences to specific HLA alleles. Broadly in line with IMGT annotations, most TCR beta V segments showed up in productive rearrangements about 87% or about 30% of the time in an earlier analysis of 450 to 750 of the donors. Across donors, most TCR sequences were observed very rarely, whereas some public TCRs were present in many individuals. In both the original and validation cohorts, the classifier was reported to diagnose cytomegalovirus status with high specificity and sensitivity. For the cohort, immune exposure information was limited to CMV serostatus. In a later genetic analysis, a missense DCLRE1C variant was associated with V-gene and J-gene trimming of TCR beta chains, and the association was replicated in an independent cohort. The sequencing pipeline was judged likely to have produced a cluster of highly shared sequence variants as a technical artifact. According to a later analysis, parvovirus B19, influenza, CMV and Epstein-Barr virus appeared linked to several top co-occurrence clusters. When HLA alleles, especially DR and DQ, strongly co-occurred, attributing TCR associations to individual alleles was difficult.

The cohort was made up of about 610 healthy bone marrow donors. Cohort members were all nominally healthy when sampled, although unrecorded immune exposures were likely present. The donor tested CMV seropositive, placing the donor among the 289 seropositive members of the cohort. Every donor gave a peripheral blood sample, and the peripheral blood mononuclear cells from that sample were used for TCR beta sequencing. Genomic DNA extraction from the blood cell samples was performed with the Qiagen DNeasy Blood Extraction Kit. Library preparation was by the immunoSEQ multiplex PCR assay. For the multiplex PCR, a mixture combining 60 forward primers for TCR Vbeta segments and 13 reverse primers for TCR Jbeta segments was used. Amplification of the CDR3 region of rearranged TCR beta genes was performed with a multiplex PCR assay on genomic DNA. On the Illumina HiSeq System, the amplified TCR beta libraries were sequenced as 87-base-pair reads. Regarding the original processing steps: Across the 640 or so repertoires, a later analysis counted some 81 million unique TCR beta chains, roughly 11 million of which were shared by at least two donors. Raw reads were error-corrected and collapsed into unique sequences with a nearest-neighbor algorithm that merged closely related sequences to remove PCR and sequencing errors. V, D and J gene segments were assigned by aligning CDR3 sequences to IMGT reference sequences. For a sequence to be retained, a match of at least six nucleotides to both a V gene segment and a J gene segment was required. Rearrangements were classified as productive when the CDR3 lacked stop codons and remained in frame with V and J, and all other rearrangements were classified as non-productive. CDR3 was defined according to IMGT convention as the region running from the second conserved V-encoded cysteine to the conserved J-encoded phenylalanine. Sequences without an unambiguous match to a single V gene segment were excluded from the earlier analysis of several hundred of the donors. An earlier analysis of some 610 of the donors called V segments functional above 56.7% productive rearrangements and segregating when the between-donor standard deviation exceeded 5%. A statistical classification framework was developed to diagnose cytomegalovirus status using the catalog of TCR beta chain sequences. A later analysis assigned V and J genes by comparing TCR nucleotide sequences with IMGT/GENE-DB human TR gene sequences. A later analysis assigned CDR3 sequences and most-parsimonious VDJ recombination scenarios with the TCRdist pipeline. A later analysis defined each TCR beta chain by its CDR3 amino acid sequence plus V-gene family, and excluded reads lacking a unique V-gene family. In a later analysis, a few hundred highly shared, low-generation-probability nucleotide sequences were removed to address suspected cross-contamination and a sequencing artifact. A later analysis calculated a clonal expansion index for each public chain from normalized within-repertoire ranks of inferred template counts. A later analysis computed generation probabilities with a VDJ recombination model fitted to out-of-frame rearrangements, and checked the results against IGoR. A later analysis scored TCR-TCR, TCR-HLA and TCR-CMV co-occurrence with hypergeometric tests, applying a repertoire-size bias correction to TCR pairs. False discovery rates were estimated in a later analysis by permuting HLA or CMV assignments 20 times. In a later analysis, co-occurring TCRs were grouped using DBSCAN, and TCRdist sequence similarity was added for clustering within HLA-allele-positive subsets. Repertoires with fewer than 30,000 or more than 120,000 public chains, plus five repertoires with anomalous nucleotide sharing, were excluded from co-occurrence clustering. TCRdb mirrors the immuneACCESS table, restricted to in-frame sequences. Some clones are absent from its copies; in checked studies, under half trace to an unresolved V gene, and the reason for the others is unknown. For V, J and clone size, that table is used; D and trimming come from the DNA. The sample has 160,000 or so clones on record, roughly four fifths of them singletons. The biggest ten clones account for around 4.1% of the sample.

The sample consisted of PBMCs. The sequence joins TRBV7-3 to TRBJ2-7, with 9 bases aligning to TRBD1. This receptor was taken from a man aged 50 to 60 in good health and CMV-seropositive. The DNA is TGTGCCAGCAGCCGGGACAGGGACCACGAGCAGTACTTC. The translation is CASSRDRDHEQYF.